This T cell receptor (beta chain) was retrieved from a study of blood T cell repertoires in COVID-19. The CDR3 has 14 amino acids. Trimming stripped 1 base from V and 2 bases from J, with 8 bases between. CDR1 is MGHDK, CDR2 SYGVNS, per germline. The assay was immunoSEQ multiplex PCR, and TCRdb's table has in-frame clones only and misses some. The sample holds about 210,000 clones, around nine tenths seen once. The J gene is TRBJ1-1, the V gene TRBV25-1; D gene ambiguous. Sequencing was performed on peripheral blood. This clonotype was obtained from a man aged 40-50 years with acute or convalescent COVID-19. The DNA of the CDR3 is TGTGCCAGCAGTGAATTGGCGGGTAACACTGAAGCTTTCTTT. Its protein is CASSELAGNTEAFF. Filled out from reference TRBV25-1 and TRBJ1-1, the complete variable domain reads EADIYQTPRYLVIGTGKKITLECSQTMGHDKMYWYQQDPGMELHLIHYSYGVNSTEKGDLSSESTVSRIRTEHFPLTLESARPSHTSQYLCASSELAGNTEAFFGQGTRLTVV.